Below are 17 T cell receptor beta chains sequenced from a single sample in a study of T cells in women clearing cervical HPV infection. The method was immunoSEQ multiplex PCR; TCRdb's version includes in-frame clones alone and lacks a portion of them. The sample table sets out about 36,000 clones. Sequenced material: blood buffy coat. These receptors were taken from a woman aged 18 to 75 with a cervical HPV16 infection that either progressed to CIN3+ or cleared (not recorded which).

About this clone itself: The read halts 3 residues ahead of the CDR3 end, with the missing end drawn from the germline J gene. This chain joins TRBV6-2 or TRBV6-3 and TRBJ1-1; D might be TRBD1 (6 bases). Germline lookup yields CDR1 MNHEY and CDR2 SVGEGT. V was trimmed by 2 bases and J by 6 bases, leaving 16 bases between them. CDR3 size: 15 residues. The sequenced CDR3 bases are TGTGCCAGCAGTTACCCCCCCGGGGGGCGACCTGAA. Its protein is CASSYPPGGRPE. The entire CDR3 protein reads CASSYPPGGRPEAFF.

The CDR3: CASSMSQGNNQPQHF. The CDR3 bases that were read are TGTGCCAGTAGTATGAGTCAGGGCAACAATCAGCCC. The chain employs TRBV19 and TRBJ1-5, with D maybe TRBD1 (5 bases). The CDR3 extends 3 residues past the end of the read, so its final part is completed from the germline J gene. There are 15 residues in the CDR3. V was shortened by 3 bases and J by 3 bases, with 12 bases between the two germline ends. Per the germline V gene, CDR1 is LNHDA and CDR2 is SQIVND (reference sequence).

Note on this clone: The junction shows a germline mismatch at one end, possibly a read error. The read ends 3 residues shy of where the CDR3 ends; the end is completed using the germline J gene. Other DNA sequences from this sample encode an identical CDR3 as well. The chain carries TRBV29-1 and TRBJ1-3; TRBD1 aligns across 10 bases. This CDR3 region has 15 residues. Germline CDR1 and CDR2: SQVTM and ANQGSEA. The sequenced CDR3 bases are TGCAGCGTGGGGACAGGGGACCACTCTGGAAACACA. This gives the protein CSVGTGDHSGNT. From start to end, the CDR3 is CSVGTGDHSGNTIYF.

Worth noting for this clone: The read ends 3 residues early relative to the CDR3; the germline J gene fills the gap. The chain couples TRBV19 to TRBJ2-5; possibly TRBD2 for D (6 bases). The CDR3 is 15 amino acids. The germline V gene has CDR1 LNHDA and CDR2 SQIVND (reference sequence). With 3 bases removed from V and 7 bases from J, the gap between germline ends came to 18 bases. The CDR3 region is CASSMRTLDGGTQYF. CDR3 DNA (partial): TGTGCCAGTAGTATGCGGACTTTAGACGGGGGGACC.

With regard to this clone: The read is 3 residues too short to cover the CDR3 end, so that end is filled in from the germline J gene. The chain uses TRBV19 and TRBJ2-1; a possible D gene is TRBD1 (5 bases). V gave up 5 bases and J gave up 6 bases, with 20 bases separating them. The CDR3 length is 16 residues. The V gene's germline CDR1 is LNHDA and CDR2 SQIVND (reference sequence). This CDR3 reads CASSPPYQTAVNEQFF. The CDR3 bases that were read are TGTGCCAGTAGTCCCCCCTACCAGACAGCCGTCAATGAG. Supplemented by reference TRBV19 and TRBJ2-1, the full variable domain reads DGGITQSPKYLFRKEGQNVTLSCEQNLNHDAMYWYRQDPGQGLRLIYYSQIVNDFQKGDIAEGYSVSREKKESFPLTVTSAQKNPTAFYLCASSPPYQTAVNEQFFGPGTRLTVL.

Comment on this clone: Coverage ceases 3 residues before the CDR3 finishes, and the germline J gene fills in the end. The genes are TRBV7-9 and TRBJ2-2; a weak D match, TRBD1 (5 bases). CDR1 SEHNR and CDR2 FQNEAQ come from the germline V gene (reference sequence). The CDR3 totals 15 residues. Here the CDR3 reads CASRPDSNSNEKLFF. The part of the CDR3 DNA that was read is TGTGCCAGCAGACCCGACAGCAACTCTAATGAAAAG.

About this clone itself: Read coverage stops 3 residues before the CDR3 terminus; the germline J gene supplies the remainder. The chain couples TRBV6-2 or TRBV6-3 to TRBJ1-1; D gene uncertain. The V gene's germline CDR1 is MNHEY and CDR2 SVGEGT. Trimming stripped 3 bases from V and 6 bases from J, with 5 bases between. This CDR3 region has 11 residues. The CDR3 sequence is CASSYGPEAFF. The DNA read from the CDR3 is TGTGCCAGCAGTTATGGGCCTGAA.

The CDR3 DNA, read in part, is TGTGCCAGCAGCCTGGCCAGTGGGACACATGATAGCAATCAGCCG. It encodes CASSLASGTHDSNQP. From start to end, the CDR3 is CASSLASGTHDSNQPQYF. The chain combines TRBV7-6 with TRBJ2-3, with D perhaps matching TRBD1 (6 bases). The read ends 3 residues before the CDR3 terminus; that terminus is restored from the germline J gene. The CDR3 runs to 18 residues. Per the germline V gene, CDR1 is SGHVS and CDR2 is FNYEAQ. The full variable domain, with the rest looked up from reference TRBV7-6 and TRBJ2-3, is GAGVSQSPRYKVTKRGQDVALRCDPISGHVSLYWYRQALGQGPEFLTYFNYEAQQDKSGLPNDRFSAERPEGSISTLTIQRTEQRDSAMYRCASSLASGTHDSNQPQYFGPGTRLTVL.

Turning to this clone: Read coverage stops 3 residues before the CDR3 terminus; the germline J gene supplies the remainder. The V and J genes are TRBV10-3 and TRBJ2-2, with 8 bases fitting TRBD2. The V gene's germline CDR1 is ENHRY and CDR2 SYGVKD. CDR3 length: 14 amino acids. With 10 bases clipped from V and 1 base from J, the junction kept 5 bases outside the gene matches. The CDR3 loop reads CATLSGGNTGELFF. The CDR3 bases that were read are TGTGCCACTTTAAGCGGGGGGAACACCGGGGAG.

Comment on this clone: The CDR3 end is not reached by the read, which stops 3 residues before it; the germline J gene fills it in. The chain combines TRBV7-2 with TRBJ2-1; 9 nucleotides agree with TRBD2. Germline values: CDR1 SGHTA, CDR2 FQGNSA. The J segment lost 1 base and the V segment lost 8 bases, leaving 3 bases of the junction unmatched. The CDR3 totals 14 residues. CDR3 DNA, as far as it was read: TGTGCCAGCCTTACTAGCGGGTCCTACAATGAG. Encoded protein: CASLTSGSYNE. The CDR3 as a whole reads CASLTSGSYNEQFF.

Comments on this clone: The read halts 3 residues ahead of the CDR3 end, with the missing end drawn from the germline J gene. The V and J genes are TRBV6-1 and TRBJ1-5, with D hard to call. Trimming took 1 base from V and 9 from J, leaving 4 bases between them. Germline CDR1 and CDR2: MNHNS and SASEGT. The CDR3 length is 11 residues. The sequenced part of the CDR3 DNA is TGTGCCAGCAGTGAAGTAGCGCCC. It translates to CASSEVAP. From start to end, the CDR3 is CASSEVAPQHF.

With regard to this clone: The read terminates 3 residues ahead of where the CDR3 ends, so the germline J gene completes it. The rearrangement uses TRBV18 and TRBJ2-5; a weak D match, TRBD1 (5 bases). Per germline, CDR1 KGHSH and CDR2 LQKENI. The CDR3 has 13 amino acids. Between the trimmed V and J ends, which lost 2 bases and 3 bases, there was a span of 7 bases. The CDR3 here is CASSPVQEETQYF. CDR3 DNA (partial): TGTGCCAGCTCACCAGTACAGGAAGAGACC.

The sequenced part of the CDR3 DNA is TGTGCCAGCAGCTCGACAGGACGCGGCGGGGAG. Protein sequence: CASSSTGRGGE. The whole CDR3 protein reads CASSSTGRGGELFF. This chain links TRBV11-2 with TRBJ2-2; the D gene is possibly TRBD1 (6 bases). The read falls 3 residues short of the CDR3 end, and the missing part is taken from the germline J gene. V was shortened by 4 bases and J by 7 bases, with 13 bases between the two germline ends. Germline assignment: CDR1 SGHAT and CDR2 FQNNGV. The CDR3 runs to 14 residues.

Details on this clone: The CDR3 end is not reached by the read, which stops 3 residues before it; the germline J gene fills it in. J is TRBJ1-2 and V is TRBV6-1; D remains unclear. Trimming left V 0 bases short and J 7 bases short, with 9 bases between. The CDR3 totals 13 residues. Germline CDR1 is MNHNS and CDR2 is SASEGT. The DNA read from the CDR3 is TGTGCCAGCAGTGAAGCGACTAAGGGTGGC. Its translation: CASSEATKGG. The CDR3, in full, reads CASSEATKGGYTF.

As concerns this clone: The sequenced fragment ends 3 residues before the CDR3 boundary, so the rest is inferred from the germline J gene. The V call is TRBV4-1, the J call TRBJ1-2, with a possible D match to TRBD1 (5 bases). From germline, CDR1 is MGHRA and CDR2 YSYEKL. CDR3 size: 18 residues. The V and J ends lost 0 bases and 5 bases respectively, with 22 bases between them. The part of the CDR3 DNA that was read is TGCGCCAGCAGCCAAGACGATATGCAGGGCCCGATCGTTTATGGC. Translated, it gives CASSQDDMQGPIVYG. The full CDR3 protein reads CASSQDDMQGPIVYGYTF.

To note about this clone: The read falls 3 residues short of the CDR3 end, and the missing part is taken from the germline J gene. J is TRBJ2-1 and V is TRBV10-3, with 8 nucleotides matching TRBD2. CDR3 length: 16 residues. Germline-derived CDR1 and CDR2 are ENHRY and SYGVKD. J gave up 9 bases and V 2 bases, and 12 bases lay outside the gene matches. The CDR3 bases that were read are TGTGCCATCAGTGAGCGAGAACTAGCGGCGTCGGGTGAG. This encodes CAISERELAASGE. The entire CDR3 reads CAISERELAASGEQFF.

As regards this clone: The DNA ends 3 residues before the CDR3 does, and the rest of the CDR3 is filled in from the germline J gene. The rearrangement links TRBV5-6 to TRBJ1-5; D may be TRBD1 (6 bases). The CDR3 runs to 14 residues. CDR1 and CDR2 (germline): SGHDT, YYEEEE. Trimming pared 0 bases from V and 6 bases from J, leaving 10 bases between. CDR3 bases read: TGTGCCAGCAGCTTGGCCAGGGGAAGTCAGCCC. This codes for CASSLARGSQP. The entire CDR3 is CASSLARGSQPQHF. Variable domain in full (rest from reference TRBV5-6 and TRBJ1-5): DAGVTQSPTHLIKTRGQQVTLRCSPKSGHDTVSWYQQALGQGPQFIFQYYEEEERQRGNFPDRFSGHQFPNYSSELNVNALLLGDSALYLCASSLARGSQPQHFGDGTRLSIL.